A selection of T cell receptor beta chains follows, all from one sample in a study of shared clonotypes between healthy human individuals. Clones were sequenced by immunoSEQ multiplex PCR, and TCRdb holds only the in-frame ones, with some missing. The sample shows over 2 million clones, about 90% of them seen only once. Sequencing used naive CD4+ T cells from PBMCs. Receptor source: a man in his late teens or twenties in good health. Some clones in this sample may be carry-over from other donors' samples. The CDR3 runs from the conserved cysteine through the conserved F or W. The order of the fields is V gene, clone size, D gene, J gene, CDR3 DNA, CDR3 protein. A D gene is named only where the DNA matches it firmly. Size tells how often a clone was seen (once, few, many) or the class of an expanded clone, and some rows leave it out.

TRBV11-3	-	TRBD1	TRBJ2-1	TGTGCCAGCAGCAGGGGGACCGGGACAGGGCAGTTCTTC	CASSRGTGTGQFF
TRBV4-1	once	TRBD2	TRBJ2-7	TGCGCCAGCAGCCAAGCGGGACTAGTCTCCTACGAGCAGTACTTC	CASSQAGLVSYEQYF
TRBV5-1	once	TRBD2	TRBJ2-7	TGCGCCAGCAGCTTGGGTACTAGCGGGATCTACGAGCAGTACTTC	CASSLGTSGIYEQYF
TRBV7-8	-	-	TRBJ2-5	TGTGCCAGCATCCCGAACCACGCCCCCCTGGAGACCCAGTACTTC	CASIPNHAPLETQYF
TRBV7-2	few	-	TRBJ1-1	TGTGCCAGCACCCCTCCCCGCGGCGATAGGACTGAAGCTTTCTTT	CASTPPRGDRTEAFF
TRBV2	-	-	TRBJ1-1	TGTGCCAGCAGTGAAGTGTCAATGAACACTGAAGCTTTCTTT	CASSEVSMNTEAFF
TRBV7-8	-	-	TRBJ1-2	TGTGCCAGCAGCCCCGGGGCCGACCCCGCCTATGGCTACACCTTC	CASSPGADPAYGYTF
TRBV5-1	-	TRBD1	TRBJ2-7	TGCGCCAGCAGCGTAGCCGGGACAGGGTACGAGCAGTACTTC	CASSVAGTGYEQYF
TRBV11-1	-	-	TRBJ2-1	TGTGCCAGCAGCTTAGAGGGCTGGAATGAGCAGTTCTTC	CASSLEGWNEQFF
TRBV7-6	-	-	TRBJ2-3	TGTGCCAGCAGCTTAAGGGGGGGAAGCACAGATACGCAGTATTTT	CASSLRGGSTDTQYF
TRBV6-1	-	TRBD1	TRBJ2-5	TGTGCCAGCAGTGAACCCTGGACAGGCCAAGAGACCCAGTACTTC	CASSEPWTGQETQYF
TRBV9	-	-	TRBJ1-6	TGTGCCAGCAGCGCGGGGGAAACGTACTCACCCCTCCACTTT	CASSAGETYSPLHF
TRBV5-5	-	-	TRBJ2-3	TGTGCCAGCAGCTTGGTGGAGTTCGGCCGGTGGTATTTT	CASSLVEFGRWYF
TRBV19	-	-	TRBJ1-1	TGTGCCACCGTTTGGGGGACTGAAGCTTTCTTT	CATVWGTEAFF
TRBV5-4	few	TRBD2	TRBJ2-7	TGTGCCAGCAGCTTGTGGACTAGCTACGAGCAGTACTTC	CASSLWTSYEQYF
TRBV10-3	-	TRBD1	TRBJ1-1	TGTGCCATCAGGACGGACAGGGGGATGAACACTGAAGCTTTCTTT	CAIRTDRGMNTEAFF
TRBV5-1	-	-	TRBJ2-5	TGCGCCAGCAGCTTCGAGGCTCAAGAGACCCAGTACTTC	CASSFEAQETQYF
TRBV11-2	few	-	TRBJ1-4	TGTGCCAGCAGCTTAGTTTTGGGGACTGAAAAACTGTTTTTT	CASSLVLGTEKLFF
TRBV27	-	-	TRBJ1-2	TGTGCCAGCAGCGGTCCGGCCGAAGGGTTCTATGGCTACACCTTC	CASSGPAEGFYGYTF
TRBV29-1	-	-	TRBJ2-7	TGCAGCGTTGGGGGGCTCAGGGGTGGAGAACAGTACTTC	CSVGGLRGGEQYF
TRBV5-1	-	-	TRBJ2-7	TGCGCCAGCAGCCTGGATTACGAGCAGTACTTC	CASSLDYEQYF
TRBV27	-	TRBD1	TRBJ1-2	TGTGCCAGCAGTCCGGGACAGGGCAAGTATGGCTACACCTTC	CASSPGQGKYGYTF
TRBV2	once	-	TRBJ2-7	TGTGCCAGCAGCGAGGAGCGGGCCAGACAGGGCTACGAGCAGTACTTC	CASSEERARQGYEQYF
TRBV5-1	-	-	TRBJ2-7	TGCGCCAGCAGCTTCACTGACAGATCCTACGAGCAGTACTTC	CASSFTDRSYEQYF
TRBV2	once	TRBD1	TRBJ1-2	TGTGCCAGCAGTGATCTCGGACAGGGGGGTGGCTACACCTTC	CASSDLGQGGGYTF
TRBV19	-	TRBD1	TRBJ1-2	TGTGCCAGTAGGGAACAGGGGTGGGATGGCTACACCTTC	CASREQGWDGYTF
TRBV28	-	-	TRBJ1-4	TGTGCCAGCAGTTTATCTCCAACACAGGGTCTCCTAACTAATGAAAAACTGTTTTTT	CASSLSPTQGLLTNEKLFF